This T cell receptor (beta chain) was sequenced for a study of long-term antiretroviral therapy in people with HIV. Across the whole study: The immediate-ART recommendation dates to 2015, and the earliest samples predate it by about a decade. Study results and limitations: Pre-ART expanded TRB clones stayed dominant throughout, though often decreasing after ART. It was not possible to obtain data on ART adherence, viral resistance or therapy changes.

This CDR3 has 16 amino acids. Germline CDR1 is SEHNR and CDR2 is FQNEAQ (reference sequence). The V end was cut by 3 bases, the J end by 4 bases, with 16 bases between. Survey level was the resolution at which the v3.0 immunoSEQ assay ran. Sequencing efforts were directed toward about 35,000-50,000 T-cell genomes per sample. The table came from immunoSEQ multiplex PCR; TCRdb's copy has only in-frame clones and leaves some out. The sample lists roughly 28,000 clones, around 83% seen once, with around 5% in the top ten. Only a few counts were recorded for this clone. Its antigen is still unknown. The receptor comes from a man aged 35 to 55 with HIV. Source: unsorted PBMCs, taken roughly 2.6 years after starting antiretroviral therapy. V gene TRBV7-9 combines with J gene TRBJ1-5; unclear D gene. The CDR3 reads CASSLAATVGNQPQHF. CDR3 sequence (DNA): TGTGCCAGCAGCTTGGCAGCTACAGTGGGTAATCAGCCCCAGCATTTT.